Detailed here is one T cell receptor beta chain. Its cognate antigen is unknown. Stable disease denoted Graves' hyperthyroidism without ophthalmopathy progression within 18 months. Exclusion of a patient resulted from uncontrolled infection, other autoimmune disease, pregnancy or lactation. These data originate in a study of T cells in Graves' hyperthyroidism and ophthalmopathy. Study conclusions and caveats: The blood repertoire included most of the expanded thyroid clonotypes above 0.001.

The source material, RNA transcripts, was used to amplify TCR beta CDR3 regions. In the first-round RT-PCR of the TCR CDR3, the HTBI primer set was used. TCRdb re-called the multiplex PCR reads through MiXCR, storing one row per CDR3 protein. This table has almost 600,000 distinct CDR3 sequences, about 45% appearing once. J lost 5 bases, V lost 1 base, and 8 bases had no gene match. Germline CDR1 is KGHDR and CDR2 is SFDVKD. The CDR3 is 16 residues long. The chain joins TRBV24-1 to TRBJ2-5; 8 bases align to TRBD1. Sequencing input: peripheral blood or thyroid tissue (not recorded which). This clonotype was obtained from a woman aged 18-35 years with Graves' hyperthyroidism. CDR3 protein: CATSDFDRGHWETQYF. The CDR3 nucleotides read TGTGCCACCAGTGATTTCGACAGGGGCCATTGGGAGACCCAGTACTTC.